The 15 T cell receptor beta chains below all came from one sample that was sequenced in a study of T-cell reconstitution after alpha-beta-depleted transplantation in children. TCRbeta library construction was performed incorporating unique molecular identifiers. TCRdb called the PCR reads again in MiXCR, with one record for every CDR3 protein. The table shows 260,000 or so distinct CDR3 sequences, with approximately 12% occurring only once. Sequenced here: PBMCs from the stem cell graft donor, sampled from the stem cell graft. These TCRs come from a human donor who donated a stem cell graft to a child with acute lymphoblastic leukemia.

The chain recombines TRBV18 with TRBJ2-1; TRBD1 aligns across 9 bases. This CDR3 has 13 residues. V lost 8 bases and J lost 4; bases outside the gene matches: 3. The germline gives CDR1 KGHSH, CDR2 LQKENI. CDR3 sequence: CASLGQGYNEQFF. The DNA of the CDR3 is TGTGCCAGCCTGGGACAGGGATACAATGAGCAGTTCTTC. Looking up the rest from reference TRBV18 and TRBJ2-1 gives the full variable domain: NAGVMQNPRHLVRRRGQEARLRCSPMKGHSHVYWYRQLPEEGLKFMVYLQKENIIDESGMPKERFSAEFPKEGPSILRIQQVVRGDSAAYFCASLGQGYNEQFFGPGTRLTVL.

The J gene is TRBJ2-7, the V gene TRBV6-5, with TRBD2 identical over 7 bases. Germline values: CDR1 MNHEY, CDR2 SVGAGI. V lost 2 bases to trimming and J lost 5 bases; unmatched junction nucleotides: 6. The CDR3 totals 14 residues. CDR3: CASSYRSSGDEQYF. CDR3 bases: TGTGCCAGCAGTTACAGGAGCAGCGGGGACGAGCAGTACTTC.

This clonotype was seen a few times. This rearrangement joins TRBV6-2 or TRBV6-3 to TRBJ2-2; D might be TRBD1 (6 bases). Germline lookup yields CDR1 MNHEY and CDR2 SVGEGT. CDR3 length equals 14 residues. V lost 1 base to trimming and J lost 5 bases, with 8 bases between them. The chain's CDR3 is CASSYLQGTGELFF. CDR3 nucleotide sequence: TGTGCCAGCAGTTACTTACAGGGTACCGGGGAGCTGTTTTTT.

This chain connects TRBV6-1 to TRBJ2-7; D is possibly TRBD2 (6 bases). Trimming took off 6 bases at V and 3 bases at J, with 12 bases between the two ends. The length of the CDR3 is 13 residues. The V gene's germline CDR1 is MNHNS and CDR2 SASEGT. CDR3 loop: CASRRGENYEQYF. As DNA, the CDR3 is TGTGCCAGCAGGCGCGGGGAAAACTACGAGCAGTACTTC.

At least ten counts were recorded for this clonotype. The gene calls are TRBV7-9 and TRBJ1-2; D uncertain. V gave up 7 bases and J gave up 2 bases, with 11 bases separating them. In germline, CDR1 is SEHNR, CDR2 FQNEAQ (reference sequence). The length of the CDR3 is 13 residues. CDR3: CASTWGENYGYTF. CDR3 bases: TGTGCCAGCACATGGGGAGAAAACTATGGCTACACCTTC.

This clonotype occurred many times. V is TRBV27 and J is TRBJ2-7; TRBD2 matches 10 bases. Germline V CDR1 and CDR2: MNHEY, SMNVEV (reference sequence). Trimming took 2 bases from V and 3 from J; bases not matched to a gene: 7. The CDR3 length is 16 residues. CDR3 DNA sequence: TGTGCCAGCAGTTTAACCGGGACTAGCGACAACTACGAGCAGTACTTC. This encodes CASSLTGTSDNYEQYF.

This clonotype was picked up many times. The J gene is TRBJ2-4, the V gene TRBV5-1, with 7 nucleotides matching TRBD1. The ends lost 0 bases at V and 5 bases at J; junction bases unmatched: 2. The CDR3 covers 14 residues. Germline V lookup: CDR1 SGHRS, CDR2 YFSETQ. CDR3 nucleotides: TGCGCCAGCAGCTTGGGACAGGGAGAAAACATTCAGTACTTC. Translating it yields CASSLGQGENIQYF.

This clonotype was detected ten times or more. J is TRBJ2-7 and V is TRBV3-1; 7 nucleotides line up with TRBD1. Germline loops: CDR1 LGHDT, CDR2 YNNKEL (reference sequence). The length of the CDR3 is 15 residues. After removal of 3 bases from V and 2 bases from J, the junction contained 7 bases not matched to a gene. Written as DNA, the CDR3 is TGTGCCAGCAGCCAGAACCCGGGACAGACCTACGAGCAGTACTTC. It codes for CASSQNPGQTYEQYF.

The sample holds many counts of this clonotype. The chain uses TRBV6-2 or TRBV6-3 and TRBJ2-3, with 7 bases identical to TRBD2. This CDR3 has 15 amino acids. J was trimmed by 1 base and V by 7 bases; bases with no gene match: 8. Germline loops: CDR1 MNHEY, CDR2 SVGEGT. CDR3 protein: CASTTLAGGTDTQYF. Here the CDR3 DNA reads TGTGCCAGCACGACGTTGGCGGGGGGCACAGATACGCAGTATTTT.

This clonotype was recorded at least ten times. The gene calls are TRBV5-1 and TRBJ2-3; no clear D. Per germline, CDR1 SGHRS and CDR2 YFSETQ. The V end was cut by 9 bases, the J end by 0 bases, with 14 bases between. This CDR3 has 14 amino acids. DNA for the CDR3: TGCGCCACCTCCCCCGTAACTAGCACAGATACGCAGTATTTT. Protein product: CATSPVTSTDTQYF.

This clonotype was detected a few times. This CDR3 is CASSLGNRGGSRETQYF. CDR3 nucleotides: TGTGCCAGCAGCTTAGGGAACCGGGGAGGGAGCCGAGAGACCCAGTACTTC. The rearrangement uses TRBV7-2 and TRBJ2-5; 7 bases match TRBD2. The CDR3 runs to 17 residues. Germline V gene lookup returns CDR1 SGHTA and CDR2 FQGNSA. The V and J ends lost 1 base and 4 bases, in that order; junction bases with no gene match: 12.

This clonotype was detected many times. The rearrangement links TRBV7-9 to TRBJ1-1; D not certain. The germline V and J ends were trimmed by 7 bases and 0 bases, with 12 bases remaining between them. The germline V gene encodes CDR1 SEHNR and CDR2 FQNEAQ (reference sequence). CDR3 length: 14 amino acids. The CDR3 DNA reads TGTGCCAGCACCACAACGGGAATGAACACTGAAGCTTTCTTT. Translated, it gives CASTTTGMNTEAFF.

This clonotype came up many times. CDR3 coding DNA: TGTGCCAGCAGCTTAGTGCGGGAGAGGGACGATGAGCAGTTCTTC. Encoded protein: CASSLVRERDDEQFF. The gene calls are TRBV7-9 and TRBJ2-1; the match to TRBD2 covers 7 bases. V lost 1 base, J lost 8 bases, and 8 bases stayed unmatched. There are 15 residues in the CDR3. Germline CDR1 SEHNR, CDR2 FQNEAQ (reference sequence).

The V call is TRBV4-2, the J call TRBJ2-7; D might be TRBD1 or TRBD2, each matching 5 bases. The germline V gene has CDR1 LGHNA and CDR2 YNFKEQ. CDR3 size: 13 residues. Trimming shortened V by 10 bases and J by 3 bases, and 16 bases separated the two germline ends. CDR3 nucleotides: TGTGCCATGAGCCCCGGGACCGTCTACGAGCAGTACTTC. The encoded protein is CAMSPGTVYEQYF.

This rearrangement joins TRBV24-1 to TRBJ2-1; D gene ambiguous. The CDR3 is 18 amino acids. The germline V gene encodes CDR1 KGHDR and CDR2 SFDVKD. Trimming shortened V by 4 bases and J by 0 bases, and 18 bases separated the two germline ends. The CDR3 sequence: CATSDPANGPSSYNEQFF. The CDR3 nucleotides are TGTGCCACCAGTGACCCAGCTAACGGCCCGAGCTCCTACAATGAGCAGTTCTTC.